This TCR beta chain is from a study of blood T cell repertoires in COVID-19. V lost 1 base to trimming and J lost 6 bases; unmatched junction nucleotides: 4. The CDR3 contains 15 residues. Germline V CDR1 and CDR2: LGHDT, YNNKEL (reference sequence). Source study methods: Amplification with reference gene primers provided the estimates of nucleated cell counts. Measured with immunoSEQ multiplex PCR; TCRdb has only the in-frame clones, and not every one. That table gives V, J and clone size, and the DNA gave D and trimming. Here the sample spans approximately 230,000 clones, 88% being singletons. Sample: peripheral blood. The V call is TRBV3-1 (or the pseudogene TRBV3-2), the J call TRBJ2-1; 9 bases line up with TRBD2. This receptor was identified in a man at least 80 years old with acute or convalescent COVID-19. The CDR3 coding sequence is TGTGCCAGCAGCCAAGGTAGCGGGAGCCTCAATGAGCAGTTCTTC. Translation: CASSQGSGSLNEQFF.